This T cell receptor (beta chain) was obtained from a study of Graves' ophthalmopathy and Graves' hyperthyroidism. Using RNA transcripts, the TCR beta CDR3 regions were amplified. An opening RT-PCR round employed HTBI primers and preceded a second-round multiplex PCR. TCRdb reprocessed the multiplex PCR reads with MiXCR, giving one entry per CDR3 protein. The sample has 650,000 to 900,000 distinct CDR3 sequences, 35% to 50% seen once. Germline V gene sequence: CDR1 SQVTM, CDR2 ANQGSEA. The CDR3 is 14 residues long. V was cut by 1 base and J by 4 bases, with 13 bases left in between. The sample holds many counts of this clonotype.

Sequencing was done on a sample of peripheral blood. This chain links TRBV29-1 with TRBJ1-1; a weak D match, TRBD1 (6 bases). This sequence originates from an adult man with Graves' ophthalmopathy. CDR3 DNA sequence: TGCAGCGTTGAAGCACAGGGACGAGGCACTGAAGCTTTCTTT. Residues: CSVEAQGRGTEAFF.